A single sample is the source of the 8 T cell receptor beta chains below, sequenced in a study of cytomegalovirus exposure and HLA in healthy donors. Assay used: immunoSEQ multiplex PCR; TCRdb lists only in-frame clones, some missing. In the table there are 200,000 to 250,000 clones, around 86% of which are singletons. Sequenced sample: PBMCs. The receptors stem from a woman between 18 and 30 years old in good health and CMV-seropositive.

CDR3: CASSLNHGELFF. CDR3 bases: TGCGCCAGCAGCTTAAATCACGGGGAGCTGTTTTTT. V gene TRBV5-1 combines with J gene TRBJ2-2; D unclear. V dropped 2 bases and J dropped 7 bases, with 6 bases sitting between them. This CDR3 has 12 amino acids. The germline CDR1 and CDR2 sequences are SGHRS and YFSETQ.

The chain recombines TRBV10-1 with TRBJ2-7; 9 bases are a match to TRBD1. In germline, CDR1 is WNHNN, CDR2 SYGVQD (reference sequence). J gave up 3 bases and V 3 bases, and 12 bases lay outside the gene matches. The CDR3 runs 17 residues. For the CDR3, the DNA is TGCGCCAGCAGTGATGCCACAGGGGGCCGCTTCGGCTACGAGCAGTACTTC. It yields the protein CASSDATGGRFGYEQYF.

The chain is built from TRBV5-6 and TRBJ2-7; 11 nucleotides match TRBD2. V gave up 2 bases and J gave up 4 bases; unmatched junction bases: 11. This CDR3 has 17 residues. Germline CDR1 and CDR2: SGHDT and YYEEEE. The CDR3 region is CASSLGLAGGVSYEQYF. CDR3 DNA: TGTGCCAGCAGCTTAGGGCTAGCGGGAGGAGTATCGTACGAGCAGTACTTC.

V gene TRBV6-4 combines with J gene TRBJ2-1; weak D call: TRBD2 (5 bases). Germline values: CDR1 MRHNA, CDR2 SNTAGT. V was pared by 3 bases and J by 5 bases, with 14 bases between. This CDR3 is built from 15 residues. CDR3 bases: TGTGCCAGCAGTGAAAAAGGCCTAGCTGACAATGAGCAGTTCTTC. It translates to CASSEKGLADNEQFF.

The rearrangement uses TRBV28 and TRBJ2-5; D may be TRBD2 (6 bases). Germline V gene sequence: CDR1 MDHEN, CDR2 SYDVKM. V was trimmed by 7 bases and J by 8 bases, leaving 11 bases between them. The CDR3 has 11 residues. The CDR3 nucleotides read TGTGCCAGCACTTTTGGGACTACCCAGTACTTC. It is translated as CASTFGTTQYF.

The CDR3, as DNA: TGCAGTGTCCAGGGCGGGGGAGCTTTCTTT. Its translation: CSVQGGGAFF. The J gene is TRBJ1-1, the V gene TRBV20-1; D may be TRBD1 (5 bases). Trimming left V 7 bases short and J 10 bases short, with 13 bases between. The CDR3 sequence is 10 residues long. Germline CDR1 DFQATT, CDR2 SNEGSKA (reference sequence).

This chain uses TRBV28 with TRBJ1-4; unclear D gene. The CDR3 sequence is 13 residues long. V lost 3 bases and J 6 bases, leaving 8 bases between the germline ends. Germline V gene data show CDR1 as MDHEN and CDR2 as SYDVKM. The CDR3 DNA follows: TGTGCCAGCAGTTTCCGACTTGATGAAAAACTGTTTTTT. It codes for CASSFRLDEKLFF.

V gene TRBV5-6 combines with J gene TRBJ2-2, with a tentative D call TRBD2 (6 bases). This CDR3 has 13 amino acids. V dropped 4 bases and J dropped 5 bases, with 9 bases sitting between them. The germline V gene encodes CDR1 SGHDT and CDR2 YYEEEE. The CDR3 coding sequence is TGTGCCAGCAGCCCGGGAGAGACCGGGGAGCTGTTTTTT. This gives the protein CASSPGETGELFF.